This passage covers 27 T cell receptor beta chains from one sample sequenced in a study of blood T cells in healthy people across ages. Using a J-beta primer mix together with a sample-barcoded 5' primer, a second PCR was run for about 6 to 12 cycles. MiXCR was run by TCRdb on the 5' RACE reads, yielding one entry per CDR3 protein. The data show 1.5 million to 2 million distinct CDR3 sequences, with around 42% seen just once and more than 20% held by the top ten. Sequencing was carried out using blood. These receptors all come from a human donor in good health.

The genes are TRBV18 and TRBJ2-5; D not resolved. CDR3 size: 14 residues. Germline V gene data show CDR1 as KGHSH and CDR2 as LQKENI. The germline V and J ends were trimmed by 2 bases and 5 bases, with 12 bases remaining between them. This CDR3 is CASSPTAYGETQYF. Here the CDR3 DNA reads TGTGCCAGCTCACCAACTGCTTACGGGGAGACCCAGTACTTC.

J is TRBJ1-2 and V is TRBV6-1, with TRBD1 as a possible D gene (6 bases). CDR3 length equals 12 residues. The germline CDR1 and CDR2 sequences are MNHNS and SASEGT. V lost 7 bases, J lost 8 bases, and 14 bases lay in between. The CDR3 nucleotides are TGTGCCAGCACCATCAATCAGGGGGGCTACACCTTC. This encodes CASTINQGGYTF.

This clonotype was found a few times. V gene TRBV4-1 combines with J gene TRBJ2-5; TRBD2 matches 8 bases. The J call is doubtful: the DNA matches TRBJ2-7 better. The CDR3 extends over 16 amino acids. CDR1 is MGHRA and CDR2 is YSYEKL in the germline V gene. DNA for the CDR3: TGCGCCAGCAGCCAACAGGGAGGCGGGAGGACTTACGAGCAGTACTTC. Its translation: CASSQQGGGRTYEQYF.

This clonotype was seen a few times. The chain uses TRBV6-2 or TRBV6-3 and TRBJ2-7; D is unclear. Germline CDR1 reads MNHEY; CDR2 reads SVGEGT. The ends were cut back, 3 bases at V and 0 bases at J, with 12 bases in the middle. The CDR3 runs 15 residues. The CDR3 coding sequence is TGTGCCAGCAGTTATCTCCGGATTAGCTCCTACGAGCAGTACTTC. Its translation is CASSYLRISSYEQYF.

Only a few counts were recorded for this clonotype. V is TRBV29-1 and J is TRBJ2-5; 15 bases are a match to TRBD2. Germline CDR1 and CDR2: SQVTM and ANQGSEA. Trimming removed 6 bases from V and 1 base from J; junction bases left unmatched: 12. CDR3 length: 18 amino acids. The CDR3 sequence: CSVSGTSGGLRGQETQYF. In nucleotides, the CDR3 is TGCAGCGTGTCCGGGACTAGCGGGGGGCTACGGGGCCAAGAGACCCAGTACTTC.

The genes are TRBV11-2 and TRBJ2-1; TRBD2 is a possible D gene (5 bases). Per the germline V gene, CDR1 is SGHAT and CDR2 is FQNNGV. This CDR3 is 11 amino acids long. Deletions cut 1 base from V and 14 bases from J, with 9 bases between. CDR3 in DNA: TGTGCCAGCAGCTTAGGAGAGGGAGAGTTCTTC. Translating gives CASSLGEGEFF.

This chain joins TRBV9 and TRBJ1-1, with unresolved D. Trimming shortened V by 4 bases and J by 10 bases, and 14 bases separated the two germline ends. From germline, CDR1 is SGDLS and CDR2 YYNGEE. The CDR3 sequence is 12 residues long. CDR3 nucleotide sequence: TGTGCCAGCAGCTCGGTCGGTGATGGAGCTTTCTTT. Translated: CASSSVGDGAFF.

The CDR3 spells CASSIVGQGGTGELFF. CDR3 sequence (DNA): TGTGCCAGCAGCATCGTCGGACAGGGAGGCACCGGGGAGCTGTTTTTT. This sequence joins TRBV7-3 and TRBJ2-2, with 8 bases fitting TRBD1. V gave up 5 bases and J gave up 4 bases; unmatched junction bases: 9. The CDR3 consists of 16 residues. Germline lookup yields CDR1 SGHTA and CDR2 FQGTGA.

This clonotype was seen only once. The chain is built from TRBV6-2 or TRBV6-3 and TRBJ2-5; maybe TRBD1 (7 bases). This CDR3 comprises 15 residues. CDR1 is MNHEY, CDR2 SVGEGT, per germline. V was clipped by 6 bases and J by 10 bases, with 24 bases between them. In DNA, the CDR3 is TGTGCCAGCAGCCCCGGGACAGCCCTCGGGGGTGGCCAGTACTTC. Translated: CASSPGTALGGGQYF.

The chain employs TRBV7-2 and TRBJ2-7; 7 bases fit TRBD1. The CDR3 runs 15 residues. CDR1 is SGHTA, CDR2 FQGNSA, per germline. The V gene end was trimmed by 3 bases and the J gene end by 2 bases; junction bases not matched to a gene: 7. CDR3 coding DNA: TGTGCCAGCAGCTTCTCAGGGGGTGTGACCTACGAGCAGTACTTC. Translating it yields CASSFSGGVTYEQYF. Combining the CDR3 with reference TRBV7-2 and TRBJ2-7 gives the whole variable domain GAGVSQSPSNKVTEKGKDVELRCDPISGHTALYWYRQSLGQGLEFLIYFQGNSAPDKSGLPSDRFSAERTGGSVSTLTIQRTQQEDSAVYLCASSFSGGVTYEQYFGPGTRLTVT.

The chain couples TRBV12-3 or TRBV12-4 to TRBJ1-2; D not resolved. The CDR3 sequence is 10 residues long. V was clipped by 7 bases and J by 5 bases, with 5 bases between them. The CDR3 protein is CASKRYGYTF. Here the CDR3 DNA reads TGTGCCAGCAAGCGGTATGGCTACACCTTC.

DNA of the CDR3: TGTGCCAGCAGCTTAGCGCGGATCCAAGAGACCCAGTACTTC. The encoded protein is CASSLARIQETQYF. The chain recombines TRBV7-8 with TRBJ2-5, with unresolved D. The CDR3 extends over 14 amino acids. Per the germline V gene, CDR1 is SGHVS and CDR2 is FQNEAQ. V shed 0 bases and J shed 1 base, with 6 bases lying between them.

The rearrangement joins TRBV12-3 or TRBV12-4 to TRBJ2-1; D remains ambiguous. V was shortened by 5 bases and J by 10 bases, with 18 bases between the two germline ends. The CDR3 has 14 residues. The CDR3 sequence: CASSLQTGSREQFF. The CDR3, as DNA: TGTGCCAGCAGTCTACAGACCGGATCGCGGGAGCAGTTCTTC.

This clonotype was seen a few times. The V gene is TRBV20-1, the J gene TRBJ2-1, with 8 bases fitting TRBD1. Trimming removed 6 bases from V and 9 bases from J; junction bases left unmatched: 10. The CDR3 consists of 13 residues. Germline lookup yields CDR1 DFQATT and CDR2 SNEGSKA (reference sequence). CDR3 bases: TGCAGTGCGCCCAGACAGGGGCTTGGTGAGCAGTTCTTC. This sequence encodes CSAPRQGLGEQFF.

This clonotype was detected ten times or more. At one end, the junction sequence differs from germline, possibly due to a read error. The chain combines TRBV5-1 with TRBJ1-5; tentatively, D is TRBD1 (6 bases). Germline CDR1 reads SGHRS; CDR2 reads YFSETQ. This CDR3 is built from 14 residues. CDR3 region: CASSLGQFNQPQHF. The CDR3 region has the DNA TGTGCCAGCAGTTTAGGACAGTTCAATCAGCCCCAGCATTTT.

About this clonotype itself: Mismatch with germline at one junction end may stem from a read error. The J gene is TRBJ2-7, the V gene TRBV7-9; D unclear. CDR1 is SEHNR, CDR2 FQNEAQ, per germline (reference sequence). CDR3 length equals 12 residues. Written as DNA, the CDR3 is TGTACCAGCAGTTTTGGTCGGTACGAGCAGTACTTC. It translates to CTSSFGRYEQYF.

This clonotype showed up many times. The chain uses TRBV6-5 and TRBJ2-7, with 14 positions matching TRBD2. In germline, CDR1 is MNHEY, CDR2 SVGAGI. There are 13 residues in the CDR3. The trim removed 11 bases at V and 4 bases at J, leaving 4 bases unmatched. CDR3 region: CAVRTSGGYEQYF. The CDR3 nucleotides read TGTGCCGTCCGGACTAGCGGGGGGTACGAGCAGTACTTC.

J is TRBJ1-2 and V is TRBV6-2 or TRBV6-3; TRBD1 matches 8 bases. Trimming removed 8 bases from V and 6 bases from J; junction bases left unmatched: 8. The CDR3 has 13 residues. Germline CDR1 reads MNHEY; CDR2 reads SVGEGT. The CDR3 region has the DNA TGTGCCAGCCGGACAGGGAGAATCAATGGCTACACCTTC. Its protein product is CASRTGRINGYTF.

A note on this clonotype: This may be a read error: a much more frequent sequence differs by one nucleotide. This chain links TRBV6-5 with TRBJ2-7; weak D call: TRBD1 (6 bases). The CDR3 has 16 residues. Germline lookup yields CDR1 MNHEY and CDR2 SVGAGI. The CDR3 reads CASGYSKRGLYYEQYF. CDR3 nucleotides: TGTGCCAGCGGTTACTCGAAGAGGGGGTTATACTACGAGCAGTACTTC.

The V gene is TRBV29-1, the J gene TRBJ1-1; D not resolved. CDR1 and CDR2 (germline): SQVTM, ANQGSEA. V was shortened by 4 bases and J by 4 bases, with 13 bases between the two germline ends. The CDR3 runs to 13 residues. For the CDR3, the DNA is TGCAGCGTTGTTGTTGCTTTTGGCACTGAAGCTTTCTTT. It specifies CSVVVAFGTEAFF.

This clonotype was seen only a few times. The CDR3 DNA is TGTGCCAGCAGCTTGGAGGCAGACCCCAAGGAGGGCCAGTACTTC. Translation gives CASSLEADPKEGQYF. J is TRBJ2-5 and V is TRBV5-6; a possible D gene is TRBD2 (6 bases). The ends were cut back, 0 bases at V and 10 bases at J, with 19 bases in the middle. Germline-derived CDR1 and CDR2 are SGHDT and YYEEEE. The CDR3 extends over 15 amino acids.

As regards this clonotype: One end of the junction does not line up with germline, which may come from a read error. This chain links TRBV6-2 or TRBV6-3 with TRBJ2-7; D call uncertain. Per the germline V gene, CDR1 is MNHEY and CDR2 is SVGEGT. The CDR3 spans 13 residues. CDR3 amino acids: CASRKTSSYKQYF. Here the CDR3 DNA reads TGTGCCAGCAGGAAAACCTCCTCCTACAAGCAGTACTTC.

This clonotype was seen more than once but under ten times. The chain uses TRBV5-6 and TRBJ1-2; D unresolved. The CDR3 length is 14 residues. Germline V gene sequence: CDR1 SGHDT, CDR2 YYEEEE. V lost 0 bases and J 1 base, leaving 7 bases between the germline ends. CDR3 sequence (DNA): TGTGCCAGCAGCTTGGTGACGGTTAACTATGGCTACACCTTC. Translating it yields CASSLVTVNYGYTF.

This sequence joins TRBV6-2 or TRBV6-3 and TRBJ2-7, with D perhaps TRBD1 (5 bases). Germline V lookup: CDR1 MNHEY, CDR2 SVGEGT. Trimming removed 4 bases from V and 2 bases from J, with 12 bases in between. The CDR3 runs to 14 residues. The CDR3 reads CASSFADRTYEQYF. CDR3 bases: TGTGCCAGCAGTTTTGCCGACAGAACCTACGAGCAGTACTTC.

This clonotype occurred a few times. The chain links TRBV7-9 to TRBJ2-2; D not resolved. This CDR3 has 13 amino acids. CDR1 is SEHNR and CDR2 is FQNEAQ in the germline V gene (reference sequence). V lost 5 bases and J lost 3, with 7 bases in between. For the CDR3, the DNA is TGTGCCAGCAGCCCGGTCGACACCGGGGAGCTGTTTTTT. Protein sequence: CASSPVDTGELFF.

V and J are TRBV12-3 or TRBV12-4 and TRBJ1-2; 8 bases are a match to TRBD1. The CDR3 length is 16 residues. The V segment lost 3 bases and the J segment 0 bases; nucleotides outside the gene matches: 6. The CDR3 loop reads CASSLDRVGSNYGYTF. DNA of the CDR3: TGTGCCAGCAGTTTGGACAGGGTGGGTTCTAACTATGGCTACACCTTC.

The genes are TRBV4-2 and TRBJ2-4; perhaps D is TRBD1 or TRBD2 (5 bases each). Trimming removed 3 bases at V and 0 bases at J, with 12 bases between. Germline V gene sequence: CDR1 LGHNA, CDR2 YNFKEQ. The length of the CDR3 is 16 residues. The CDR3 DNA is TGTGCCAGCAGCCACGCAGGGAGTGGAGCCAAAAACATTCAGTACTTC. Its translation is CASSHAGSGAKNIQYF.